The 8 T cell receptor beta chains below come from one sample, sequenced in a study of T-cell memory formation after mild COVID-19. TCRdb used MiXCR to reprocess the 5' RACE reads, holding one entry per CDR3 protein. There are roughly 250,000 distinct CDR3 sequences in the sample; over 15% occur only once, and approximately 3.6% lies in the top ten. Sequencing used PBMCs or a T cell subset sorted from them (not recorded which). Receptors were obtained from a man aged 18 to 35 who had mild COVID-19 (a few samples of this study predate the infection). Cell type and time point are not known.

This clonotype has just one count. V gene TRBV20-1 combines with J gene TRBJ2-7; D is ambiguous. Germline V CDR1 and CDR2: DFQATT, SNEGSKA (reference sequence). Trimming took 6 bases from V and 4 from J, leaving 22 bases between them. The CDR3 spans 15 residues. The CDR3 region is CSAQTRLYDVYEQYF. The CDR3 DNA reads TGCAGTGCCCAGACCCGCTTGTACGACGTGTACGAGCAGTACTTC.

The sample holds a few counts of this clonotype. V and J are TRBV2 and TRBJ1-3; D remains ambiguous. V lost 8 bases, J lost 2 bases, and 7 bases lay in between. This CDR3 is built from 12 residues. The germline gives CDR1 SNHLY, CDR2 FYNNEI. The CDR3 nucleotides read TGTGCCAGCTCCCGGGCTGGAAACACCATATATTTT. Translated, it gives CASSRAGNTIYF.

In this sample, this clonotype turned up once. The rearrangement uses TRBV20-1 and TRBJ1-5; 10 bases map to TRBD1. The ends lost 5 bases at V and 13 bases at J; junction bases unmatched: 14. This CDR3 region has 14 residues. Germline CDR1 DFQATT, CDR2 SNEGSKA (reference sequence). The CDR3 loop is CSARRQGAKGVQHF. The CDR3 DNA follows: TGCAGTGCTCGGAGACAGGGGGCTAAGGGGGTACAGCATTTT.

This clonotype has only a few counts. V gene TRBV12-3 or TRBV12-4 combines with J gene TRBJ2-1; no firm D call. V was shortened by 5 bases and J by 8 bases, with 19 bases between the two germline ends. This CDR3 comprises 15 residues. In nucleotides, the CDR3 is TGTGCCAGCAGTCCCTCCCTAGATGGTTACGATGAGCAGTTCTTC. Protein product: CASSPSLDGYDEQFF.

This clonotype was observed a handful of times. Written as DNA, the CDR3 is TGTGCCAGCAGTTTAAGTTCCAAGGGGGATTCACCCCTCCACTTT. It is translated as CASSLSSKGDSPLHF. The chain is built from TRBV27 and TRBJ1-6; TRBD1 is a possible D gene (6 bases). The CDR3 length is 15 residues. V dropped 2 bases and J dropped 8 bases, with 13 bases sitting between them. Germline V CDR1 and CDR2: MNHEY, SMNVEV (reference sequence).

This sequence joins TRBV30 and TRBJ1-2; 7 bases are a match to TRBD1. Trimming cost V 3 bases and J 8 bases; bases outside gene matches: 9. The CDR3 consists of 13 residues. Germline CDR1 GTSNPN, CDR2 SVGIG (reference sequence). The CDR3 DNA reads as TGTGCCTGGAGGGCAGGGGGGCTTGAGGGCTACACCTTC. As protein: CAWRAGGLEGYTF.

The chain recombines TRBV6-1 with TRBJ2-1; 7 bases are a match to TRBD1. Germline CDR1 MNHNS, CDR2 SASEGT. This CDR3 is built from 12 residues. Germline trimming cut 6 bases from V and 10 bases from J; bases unmatched to any gene: 6. The CDR3 nucleotides are TGTGCCAGCAGCCTCTTACAGGGGGAGCAGTTCTTC. Translating gives CASSLLQGEQFF.

The sample holds a few counts of this clonotype. The chain combines TRBV7-9 with TRBJ1-1; D unclear. V lost 5 bases and J 3 bases, leaving 13 bases between the germline ends. This CDR3 region has 14 residues. Germline loops: CDR1 SEHNR, CDR2 FQNEAQ (reference sequence). The CDR3 sequence: CASSPQAQDTEAFF. Written as DNA, the CDR3 is TGTGCCAGCAGCCCCCAGGCTCAGGACACTGAAGCTTTCTTT. Drawing the rest from reference TRBV7-9 and TRBJ1-1, the complete variable domain is DTGVSQNPRHKITKRGQNVTFRCDPISEHNRLYWYRQTLGQGPEFLTYFQNEAQLEKSRLLSDRFSAERPKGSFSTLEIQRTEQGDSAMYLCASSPQAQDTEAFFGQGTRLTVV.